This paragraph reports one T cell receptor (beta chain). Its antigen is undetermined. The CDR3 sequence is 13 residues long. The germline V gene has CDR1 GTSNPN and CDR2 SVGIG (reference sequence). The V end lost 2 bases, the J end lost 6 bases, and 14 bases lay between the germline ends. This entry comes from a study of shared clonotypes between healthy human individuals. Original processing methods: Filtering of immunoSEQ junctional sequences could not match full-length read filtering. The assay was immunoSEQ multiplex PCR, and TCRdb's table has in-frame clones only and misses some. Clonal size and the V and J genes are those of that table, whereas D and trimming came from the DNA. This sample has fewer than 1.8 million clones; approximately 98.5% occur once, and the top ten carry approximately 0.4%. Findings and limits, study-wide: Among the subsets, naive ones generally showed larger estimated richness than memory ones.

The sequence was collected from a man younger than 45 in good health. The chain employs TRBV30 and TRBJ2-7, with D possibly being TRBD1 (5 bases). Sequencing used naive CD4+ T cells sorted from blood. Subset: CD45RA+ positively selected. The CDR3 spells CAWSHRTSGEQYF. DNA of the CDR3: TGTGCCTGGAGTCACAGGACATCGGGCGAGCAGTACTTC.